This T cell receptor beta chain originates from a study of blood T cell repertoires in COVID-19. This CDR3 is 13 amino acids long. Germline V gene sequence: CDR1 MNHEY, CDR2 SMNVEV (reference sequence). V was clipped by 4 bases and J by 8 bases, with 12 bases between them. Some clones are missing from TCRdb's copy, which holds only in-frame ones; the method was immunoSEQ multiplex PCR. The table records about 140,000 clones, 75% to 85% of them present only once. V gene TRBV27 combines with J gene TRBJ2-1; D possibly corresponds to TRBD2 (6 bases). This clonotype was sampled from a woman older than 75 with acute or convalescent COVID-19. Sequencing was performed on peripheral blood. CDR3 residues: CASSWDPGDEQFF. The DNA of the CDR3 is TGTGCCAGCAGTTGGGACCCGGGGGATGAGCAGTTCTTC.